This T cell receptor (beta chain) comes out of a study of Ad26.COV2.S vaccination and SARS-CoV-2 variants. The wider study: Once or twice, 56 days apart, Ad26.COV2.S was delivered intramuscularly.

V shed 4 bases and J shed 0 bases, with 15 bases lying between them. The CDR3 is 16 amino acids. Germline V gene lookup returns CDR1 SGHDT and CDR2 YYEEEE. The treatment was: roughly 19 received Ad26.COV2.S at low or high dose, single or two shots; 5 received placebo; per-sample allocation not given. Sampling was done on day 63 after the first vaccine or placebo injection. Study-level results: It was vaccine recipients, not placebo recipients, who had the higher spike-specific TCR breadth. It is possible that the TCR breadth and depth analyses underestimated the total T cell responses. Similar non-spike TCR breadth was observed in recipients of vaccine and of placebo.

The repertoire was sequenced with immunoSEQ multiplex PCR; TCRdb's copy has only in-frame clones and lacks some. The sample lists approximately 420,000 clones; more than 75% were seen once. Concerning this clone: Its antigen is not identified.

V is TRBV5-6 and J is TRBJ2-3; D is unclear. Material: peripheral blood, obtained in a trial of Ad26.COV2.S vaccine versus placebo. The receptor was derived from a person between 18 and 59 years old who received the Ad26.COV2.S COVID-19 vaccine or a placebo. CDR3 sequence reads: CASSTGAQTSTDTQYF. The CDR3 coding sequence is TGTGCCAGCAGCACCGGAGCGCAAACTAGCACAGATACGCAGTATTTT.